The 7 T cell receptor beta chains presented below share a single source sample, sequenced in a study of T cells in localized non-small cell lung cancer. Sequencing was performed with immunoSEQ multiplex PCR; in TCRdb, only in-frame clones are kept and a portion is missing. Found here are some 130,000 clones, around 92% of them singletons; the top ten hold around 1.7%. The input for sequencing was peripheral blood, taken before any cancer treatment. The receptors shown here come from a female donor older than 55 with stage I lung adenocarcinoma.

The chain has TRBV9 and TRBJ2-1, with 9 bases identical to TRBD2. Per the germline V gene, CDR1 is SGDLS and CDR2 is YYNGEE. V trimming: 0 bases; J trimming: 3 bases; junction bases outside the gene matches: 4. The CDR3 contains 16 residues. DNA of the CDR3: TGTGCCAGCAGCGTAGTATCTAGCGGGAACTACAATGAGCAGTTCTTC. Its protein product is CASSVVSSGNYNEQFF. The full variable domain, its missing parts supplied by reference TRBV9 and TRBJ2-1, is DSGVTQTPKHLITATGQRVTLRCSPRSGDLSVYWYQQSLDQGLQFLIQYYNGEERAKGNILERFSAQQFPDLHSELNLSSLELGDSALYFCASSVVSSGNYNEQFFGPGTRLTVL.

The chain is built from TRBV6-1 and TRBJ1-2, with 7 bases that match TRBD1. The V and J ends lost 6 bases and 5 bases, in that order; junction bases with no gene match: 6. CDR1 MNHNS and CDR2 SASEGT come from the germline V gene. The CDR3 spans 13 residues. CDR3 in amino acids: CASRTDRRYGYTF. DNA of the CDR3: TGTGCCAGCAGAACGGACAGGCGTTATGGCTACACCTTC.

The V and J genes are TRBV6-4 and TRBJ1-5; 9 bases align to TRBD1. This CDR3 spans 15 amino acids. V gave up 6 bases and J gave up 7 bases; unmatched junction bases: 10. Germline CDR1 reads MRHNA; CDR2 reads SNTAGT. The CDR3 loop reads CASSPQGQGGQPQHF. The DNA for the CDR3 is TGTGCCAGCAGCCCGCAGGGACAGGGCGGACAGCCCCAGCATTTT.

The V call is TRBV13, the J call TRBJ2-3; 7 bases fit TRBD1. The CDR3 is 14 amino acids. V lost 0 bases and J lost 9; bases outside the gene matches: 6. Germline lookup yields CDR1 PRHDT and CDR2 FYEKMQ (reference sequence). Here the CDR3 DNA reads TGTGCCAGCAGCTTAGGAGGGAGAGGGGGCACGCAGTATTTT. Its protein is CASSLGGRGGTQYF.

This clone was observed a handful of times. This chain's CDR3 is CASSLRGLQGVGATNEKLFF. The CDR3 coding sequence is TGCGCCAGCAGCTTGAGGGGCCTACAGGGGGTAGGGGCAACTAATGAAAAACTGTTTTTT. The chain combines TRBV5-1 with TRBJ1-4; 8 bases agree with TRBD1. This CDR3 has 20 residues. V shed 1 base, J shed 0 bases, and the junction held 14 bases outside the gene matches. Germline CDR1 reads SGHRS; CDR2 reads YFSETQ.

The rearrangement uses TRBV28 and TRBJ2-7; 13 bases match TRBD2. In germline, CDR1 is MDHEN, CDR2 SYDVKM. The CDR3 is 16 residues long. Losses at the gene ends were 6 bases for V and 6 bases for J; bases not matched to a gene: 11. The chain's CDR3 is CASSPPGLAGLGEQYF. CDR3 coding DNA: TGTGCCAGCAGCCCCCCGGGACTAGCGGGACTTGGCGAGCAGTACTTC.

The count of this clone is one. V is TRBV11-2 and J is TRBJ2-7; TRBD2 matches 13 bases. CDR3 length: 15 amino acids. Trimming took 4 bases from V and 3 from J; bases not matched to a gene: 3. CDR1 and CDR2 (germline): SGHAT, FQNNGV. CDR3 amino acids: CASSSGTSGDYEQYF. The CDR3 nucleotides are TGTGCCAGCAGCTCCGGGACTAGCGGGGACTACGAGCAGTACTTC.